This T cell receptor beta chain emerged from a study of blood T cell repertoires in COVID-19. Study background: Acute and convalescent COVID-19 samples came from the United States, Italy and Spain. The analysed material was cDNA or gDNA that came from T cells, B-cell-depleted T cells, or PBMCs.

Germline values: CDR1 MGHRA, CDR2 YSYEKL. CDR3 size: 18 residues. Trimming stripped 6 bases from V and 3 bases from J, with 26 bases between. TCRdb's copy holds only in-frame clones and misses some; the assay was immunoSEQ multiplex PCR. This table holds 290,000 or so clones, just over 90% found once. Patients of the Seattle cohort, enrolled during active infection, were followed longitudinally. This chain joins TRBV4-1 and TRBJ2-5, with D maybe TRBD1 (6 bases). Sequencing was performed on peripheral blood. This receptor was identified in a woman in her 30s with COVID-19, enrolled during active disease. The CDR3 DNA follows: TGCGCCAGCAGTCAGAGGGTACAGGGATTAAGGGGAAAAGAGACCCAGTACTTC. This sequence encodes CASSQRVQGLRGKETQYF.